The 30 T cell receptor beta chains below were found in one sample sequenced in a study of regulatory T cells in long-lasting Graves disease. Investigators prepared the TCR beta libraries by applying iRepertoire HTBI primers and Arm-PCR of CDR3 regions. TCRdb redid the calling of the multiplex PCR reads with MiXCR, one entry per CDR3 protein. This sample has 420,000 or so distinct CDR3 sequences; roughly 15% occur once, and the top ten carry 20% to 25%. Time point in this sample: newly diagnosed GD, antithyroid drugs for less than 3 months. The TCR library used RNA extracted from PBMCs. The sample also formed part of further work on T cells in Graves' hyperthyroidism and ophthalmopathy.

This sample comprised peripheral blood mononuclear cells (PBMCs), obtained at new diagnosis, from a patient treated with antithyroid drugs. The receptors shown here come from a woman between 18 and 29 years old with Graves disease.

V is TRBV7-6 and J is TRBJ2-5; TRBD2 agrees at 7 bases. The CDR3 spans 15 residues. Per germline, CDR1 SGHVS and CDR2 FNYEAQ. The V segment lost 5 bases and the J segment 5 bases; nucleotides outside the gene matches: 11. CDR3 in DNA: TGTGCCAGCAGCCCCGCCGGCGGGGGAAGGGAGACCCAGTACTTC. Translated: CASSPAGGGRETQYF.

CDR3 in DNA: TGCGCCAGCAGCTGGGACGGGTTGGAAAAACTGTTTTTT. Its translation is CASSWDGLEKLFF. V usage is TRBV5-1 and J usage is TRBJ1-4, with TRBD1 as a possible D gene (5 bases). The CDR3 is 13 residues long. The V end lost 3 bases, the J end lost 8 bases, and 11 bases lay between the germline ends. The germline V gene has CDR1 SGHRS and CDR2 YFSETQ.

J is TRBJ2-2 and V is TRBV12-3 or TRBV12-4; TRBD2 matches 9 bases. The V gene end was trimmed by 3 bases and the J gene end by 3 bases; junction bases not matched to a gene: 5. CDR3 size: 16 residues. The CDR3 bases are TGTGCCAGCAGTTTTCTGGCTAGCGGGGACACCGGGGAGCTGTTTTTT. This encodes CASSFLASGDTGELFF.

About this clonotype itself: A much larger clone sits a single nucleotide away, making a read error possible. For the CDR3, the DNA is TGTGCCAGCTCACCCGACACGGGAGGGGAGCTGTTTTTT. Its translation: CASSPDTGGELFF. The chain has TRBV18 and TRBJ2-2, with a tentative D call TRBD2 (5 bases). The germline V gene encodes CDR1 KGHSH and CDR2 LQKENI. Trimming removed 3 bases at V and 8 bases at J, with 10 bases between. The CDR3 consists of 13 residues.

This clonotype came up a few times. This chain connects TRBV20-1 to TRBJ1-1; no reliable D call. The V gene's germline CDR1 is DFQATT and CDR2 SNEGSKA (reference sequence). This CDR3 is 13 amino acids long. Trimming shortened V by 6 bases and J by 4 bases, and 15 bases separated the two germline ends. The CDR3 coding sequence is TGCAGTGCACTTAGGGATTTTGGCACTGAAGCTTTCTTT. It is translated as CSALRDFGTEAFF.

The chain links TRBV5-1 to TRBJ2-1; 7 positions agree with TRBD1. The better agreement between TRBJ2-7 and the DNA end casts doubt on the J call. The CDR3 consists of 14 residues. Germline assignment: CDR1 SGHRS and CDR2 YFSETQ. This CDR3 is CASSTIGTVNEQYF. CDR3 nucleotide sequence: TGCGCCAGCAGCACGATAGGGACAGTCAATGAGCAGTACTTC.

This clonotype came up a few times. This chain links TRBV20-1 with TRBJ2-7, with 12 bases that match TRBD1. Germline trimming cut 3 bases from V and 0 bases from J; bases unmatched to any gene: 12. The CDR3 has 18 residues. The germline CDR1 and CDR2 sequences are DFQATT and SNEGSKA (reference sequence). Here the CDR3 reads CSASGGTGGLRSSYEQYF. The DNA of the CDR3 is TGCAGTGCTAGCGGTGGGACAGGGGGCCTTAGGAGCTCCTACGAGCAGTACTTC.

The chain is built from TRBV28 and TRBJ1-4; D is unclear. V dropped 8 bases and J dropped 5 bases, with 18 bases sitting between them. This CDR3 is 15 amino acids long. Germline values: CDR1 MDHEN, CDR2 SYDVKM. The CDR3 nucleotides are TGTGCCAGCGATCAAACAGCCGGCGGAAATGAAAAACTGTTTTTT. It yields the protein CASDQTAGGNEKLFF.

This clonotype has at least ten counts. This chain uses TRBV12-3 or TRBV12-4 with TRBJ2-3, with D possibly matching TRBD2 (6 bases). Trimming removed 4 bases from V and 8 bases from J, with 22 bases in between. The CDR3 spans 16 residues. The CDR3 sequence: CASSSPGAGVEFTQYF. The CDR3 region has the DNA TGTGCCAGCAGTTCCCCTGGAGCGGGTGTCGAATTTACGCAGTATTTT.

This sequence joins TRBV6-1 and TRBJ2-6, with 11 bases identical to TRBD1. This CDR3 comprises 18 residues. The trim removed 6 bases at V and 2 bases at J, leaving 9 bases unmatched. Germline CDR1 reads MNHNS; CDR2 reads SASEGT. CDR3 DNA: TGTGCCAGCAGCCTCCTGGGACAGGGGGGCACTGGGGCCAACGTCCTGACTTTC. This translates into CASSLLGQGGTGANVLTF.

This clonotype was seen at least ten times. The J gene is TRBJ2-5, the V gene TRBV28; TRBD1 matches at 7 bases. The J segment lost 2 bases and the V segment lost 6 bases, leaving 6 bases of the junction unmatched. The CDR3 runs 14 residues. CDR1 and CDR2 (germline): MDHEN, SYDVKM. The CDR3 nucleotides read TGTGCCAGCAGCCACGGACAGGTTCAAGAGACCCAGTACTTC. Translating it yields CASSHGQVQETQYF.

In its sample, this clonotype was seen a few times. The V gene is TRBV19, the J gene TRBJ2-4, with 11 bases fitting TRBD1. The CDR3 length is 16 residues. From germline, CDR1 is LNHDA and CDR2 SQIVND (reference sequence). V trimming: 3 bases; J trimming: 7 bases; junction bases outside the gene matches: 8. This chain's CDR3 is CASSIGQGAFRNIQYF. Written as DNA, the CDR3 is TGTGCCAGTAGTATTGGACAGGGGGCATTTCGGAACATTCAGTACTTC.

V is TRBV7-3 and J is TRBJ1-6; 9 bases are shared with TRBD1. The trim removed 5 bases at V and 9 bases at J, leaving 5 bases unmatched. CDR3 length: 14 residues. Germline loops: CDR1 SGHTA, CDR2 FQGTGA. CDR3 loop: CASSMTGGRSPLHF. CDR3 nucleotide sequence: TGTGCCAGCAGCATGACAGGGGGACGTTCACCCCTCCACTTT.

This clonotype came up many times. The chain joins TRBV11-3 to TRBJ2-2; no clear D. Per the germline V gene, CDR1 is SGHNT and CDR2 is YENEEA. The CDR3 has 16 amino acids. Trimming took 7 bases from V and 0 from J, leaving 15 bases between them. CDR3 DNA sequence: TGTGCCAGCACCCCCTTCACTGCCGCGAACACCGGGGAGCTGTTTTTT. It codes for CASTPFTAANTGELFF.

The CDR3 nucleotides read TGTGCCAGCAGCACAGGGTTCTCTGGAAACACCATATATTTT. It is translated as CASSTGFSGNTIYF. The chain employs TRBV7-2 and TRBJ1-3, with D possibly TRBD1 on 6 matching bases. The germline CDR1 and CDR2 sequences are SGHTA and FQGNSA. Trimming shortened V by 5 bases and J by 0 bases, and 8 bases separated the two germline ends. CDR3 size: 14 residues.

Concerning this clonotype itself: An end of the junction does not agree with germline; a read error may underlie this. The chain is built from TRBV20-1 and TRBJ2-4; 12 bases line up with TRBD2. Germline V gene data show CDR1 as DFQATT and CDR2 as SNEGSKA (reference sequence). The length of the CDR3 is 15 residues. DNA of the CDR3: TGCAGTGCTAGAGGACTAGCGGGAGCCCAAAACATTCAGTACTTC. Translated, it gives CSARGLAGAQNIQYF.

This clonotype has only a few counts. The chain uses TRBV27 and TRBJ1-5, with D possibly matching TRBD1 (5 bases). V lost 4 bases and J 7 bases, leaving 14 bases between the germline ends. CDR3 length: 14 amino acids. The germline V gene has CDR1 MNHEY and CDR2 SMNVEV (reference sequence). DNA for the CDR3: TGTGCCAGCAGTTCAATCACGACAGAGCAGCCCCAGCATTTT. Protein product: CASSSITTEQPQHF.

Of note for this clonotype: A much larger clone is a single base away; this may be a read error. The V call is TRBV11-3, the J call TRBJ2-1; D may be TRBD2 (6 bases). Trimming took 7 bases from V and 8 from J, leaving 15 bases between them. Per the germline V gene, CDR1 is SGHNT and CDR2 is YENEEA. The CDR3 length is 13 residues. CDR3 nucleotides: TGTGCCAGCACCTCTAGCGCGTACCATGAGCAGTTCTTC. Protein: CASTSSAYHEQFF.

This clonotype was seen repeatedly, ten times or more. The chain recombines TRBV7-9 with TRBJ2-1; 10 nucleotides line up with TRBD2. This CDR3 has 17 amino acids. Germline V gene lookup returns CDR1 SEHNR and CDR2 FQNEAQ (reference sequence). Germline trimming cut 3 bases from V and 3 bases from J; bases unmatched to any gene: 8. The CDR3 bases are TGTGCCAGCAGCTTTATCCTAGCGGGAGAGGACTACAATGAGCAGTTCTTC. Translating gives CASSFILAGEDYNEQFF. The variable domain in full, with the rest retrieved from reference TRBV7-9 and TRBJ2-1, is DTGVSQNPRHKITKRGQNVTFRCDPISEHNRLYWYRQTLGQGPEFLTYFQNEAQLEKSRLLSDRFSAERPKGSFSTLEIQRTEQGDSAMYLCASSFILAGEDYNEQFFGPGTRLTVL.

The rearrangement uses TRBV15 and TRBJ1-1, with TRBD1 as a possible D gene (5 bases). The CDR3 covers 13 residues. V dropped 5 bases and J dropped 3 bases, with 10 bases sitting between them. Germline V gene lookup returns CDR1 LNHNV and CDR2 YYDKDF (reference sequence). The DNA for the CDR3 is TGTGCCACCAGCTCGACAGTTTACACTGAAGCTTTCTTT. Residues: CATSSTVYTEAFF.

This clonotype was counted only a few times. The CDR3 region is CAWRGRGYNEQFF. As DNA, the CDR3 is TGTGCCTGGAGAGGGAGGGGTTACAATGAGCAGTTCTTC. The chain uses TRBV30 and TRBJ2-1; the match to TRBD2 covers 7 bases. The CDR3 length is 13 residues. With V trimmed by 3 bases and J by 4 bases, 3 bases remained unmatched. The V gene's germline CDR1 is GTSNPN and CDR2 SVGIG (reference sequence).

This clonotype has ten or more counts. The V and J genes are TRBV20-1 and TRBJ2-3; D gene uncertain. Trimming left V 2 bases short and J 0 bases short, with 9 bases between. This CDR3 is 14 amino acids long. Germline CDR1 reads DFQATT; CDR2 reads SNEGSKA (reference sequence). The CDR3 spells CSARSTYSTDTQYF. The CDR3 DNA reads TGCAGTGCTAGATCGACTTATAGCACAGATACGCAGTATTTT.

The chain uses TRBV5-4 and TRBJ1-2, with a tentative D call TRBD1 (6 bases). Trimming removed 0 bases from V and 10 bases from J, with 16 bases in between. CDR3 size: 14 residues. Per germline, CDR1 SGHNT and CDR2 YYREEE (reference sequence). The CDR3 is CASSLGQVPLSYTF. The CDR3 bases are TGTGCCAGCAGCTTGGGACAGGTACCACTATCCTACACCTTC.

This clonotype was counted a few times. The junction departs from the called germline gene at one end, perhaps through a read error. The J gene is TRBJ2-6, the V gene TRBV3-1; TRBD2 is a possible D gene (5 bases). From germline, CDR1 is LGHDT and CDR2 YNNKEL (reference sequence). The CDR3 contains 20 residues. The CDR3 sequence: CASSQEPRAGLSSGANVLTF. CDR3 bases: TGCGCCAGCAGCCAAGAGCCCCGGGCGGGCTTAAGCTCTGGGGCCAACGTCCTGACTTTC.

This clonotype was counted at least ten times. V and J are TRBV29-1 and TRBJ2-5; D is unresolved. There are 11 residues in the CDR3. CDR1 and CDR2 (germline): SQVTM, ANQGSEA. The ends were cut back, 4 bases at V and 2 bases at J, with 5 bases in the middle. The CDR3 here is CSVGQQETQYF. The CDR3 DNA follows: TGCAGCGTTGGGCAGCAAGAGACCCAGTACTTC.

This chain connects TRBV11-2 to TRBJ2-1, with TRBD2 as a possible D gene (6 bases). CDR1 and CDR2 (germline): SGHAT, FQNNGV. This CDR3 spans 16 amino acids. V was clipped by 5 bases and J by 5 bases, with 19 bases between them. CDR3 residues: CASSRRDFPINNEQFF. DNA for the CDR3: TGTGCCAGCAGCCGCCGGGACTTCCCCATCAACAATGAGCAGTTCTTC.

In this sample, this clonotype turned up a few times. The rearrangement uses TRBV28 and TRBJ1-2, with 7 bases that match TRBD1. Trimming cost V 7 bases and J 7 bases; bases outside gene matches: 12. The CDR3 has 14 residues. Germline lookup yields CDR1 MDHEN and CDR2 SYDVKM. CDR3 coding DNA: TGTGCCAGCACTTCAGGGGGGGGTTTAAGTGGCTACACCTTC. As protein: CASTSGGGLSGYTF.

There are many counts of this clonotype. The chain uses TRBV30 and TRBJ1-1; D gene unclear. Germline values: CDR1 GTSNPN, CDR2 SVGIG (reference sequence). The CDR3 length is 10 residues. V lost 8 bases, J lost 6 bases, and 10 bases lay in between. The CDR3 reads CASRDSEAFF. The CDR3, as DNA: TGTGCCAGTAGGGATTCTGAAGCTTTCTTT.

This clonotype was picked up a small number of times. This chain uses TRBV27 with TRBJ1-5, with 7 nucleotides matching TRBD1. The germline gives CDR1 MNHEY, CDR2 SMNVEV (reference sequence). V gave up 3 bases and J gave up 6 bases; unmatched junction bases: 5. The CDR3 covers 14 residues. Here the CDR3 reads CASSFNDRVQPQHF. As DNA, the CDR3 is TGTGCCAGCAGTTTCAACGACAGGGTTCAGCCCCAGCATTTT.

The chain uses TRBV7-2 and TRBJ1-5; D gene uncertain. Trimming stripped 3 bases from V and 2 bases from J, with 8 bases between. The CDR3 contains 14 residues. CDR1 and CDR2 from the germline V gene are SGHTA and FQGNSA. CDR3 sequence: CASSFGFGNQPQHF. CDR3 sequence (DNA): TGTGCCAGCAGCTTTGGGTTTGGCAATCAGCCCCAGCATTTT.